The rows below give T cell receptor beta chains drawn from one sample of a study of blood T cell repertoires in COVID-19. Measured with immunoSEQ multiplex PCR; TCRdb has only the in-frame clones, and not every one. The data contain tens of thousands of clones, 90% of them singletons. The sequencing sample was made of peripheral blood. Receptor source: a human donor in a cohort sampled during active COVID-19. Each CDR3 is given with its conserved first and last residue. Each record gives: V gene, D gene, J gene, clone size, CDR3 DNA, CDR3 protein. D genes are given only for firm matches. The listing skips clone size in some rows; elsewhere it reads once, few, many or a size class.

V: TRBV27; D: TRBD1; J: TRBJ1-6; size: few; DNA: TGTGCCAGCAGCCCCTCGGCTGACAGGGGGAATTCACCCCTCCACTTT; CDR3: CASSPSADRGNSPLHF
V: TRBV12-3/TRBV12-4; D: NA; J: TRBJ1-1; size: NA; DNA: TGTGCCAGCAGCTTCGGGGACACTGAAGCTTTCTTT; CDR3: CASSFGDTEAFF
V: TRBV6-6; D: NA; J: TRBJ1-2; size: NA; DNA: TGTGCCAGCAGTCACATCAAGGGACAAAAGGGCAGAAACTATGGCTACACCTTC; CDR3: CASSHIKGQKGRNYGYTF
V: TRBV7-2; D: NA; J: TRBJ2-7; size: once; DNA: TGTGCCAGCAGCTTAGAAGGGGCAGGAGCAGCCTACGAGCAGTACTTC; CDR3: CASSLEGAGAAYEQYF
V: TRBV28; D: TRBD2; J: TRBJ2-1; size: NA; DNA: TGTGCCAGCAGTTTACCGACTAGCGGGAGGAATACCTACAATGAGCAGTTCTTC; CDR3: CASSLPTSGRNTYNEQFF
V: TRBV28; D: TRBD2; J: TRBJ2-7; size: NA; DNA: TGTGCCAGCAGTGTCCCTAGCGGAGCCTACGAGCAGTACTTC; CDR3: CASSVPSGAYEQYF
V: TRBV3-1/TRBV3-2; D: NA; J: TRBJ2-2; size: NA; DNA: TGTGCCAGCAGCCAAGCCGGGGTGGGCACCGGGGAGCTGTTTTTT; CDR3: CASSQAGVGTGELFF
V: TRBV2; D: NA; J: TRBJ2-2; size: NA; DNA: TGTGCCAGCAGCCCCTCCCTCGGGGAGCTGTTTTTT; CDR3: CASSPSLGELFF
V: TRBV7-2; D: TRBD2; J: TRBJ2-6; size: once; DNA: TGTGCCAGCAGCTTAGTGGGCGTTAGCGGGAGCTCTGGGGCCAACGTCCTGACTTTC; CDR3: CASSLVGVSGSSGANVLTF
V: TRBV7-9; D: NA; J: TRBJ2-7; size: NA; DNA: TGTGCCAGCAGCTTAAGTGGCACCGCCTACGAGCAGTACTTC; CDR3: CASSLSGTAYEQYF
V: TRBV6-5; D: TRBD2; J: TRBJ2-7; size: NA; DNA: TGTGCCAGCAGTTACTCCACGGGAGGGGTAAAGTACTTC; CDR3: CASSYSTGGVKYF
V: TRBV5-1; D: TRBD1; J: TRBJ1-3; size: NA; DNA: TGCGCCAGCAGCTCAAGTACAGGGGCTGGAAACACCATATATTTT; CDR3: CASSSSTGAGNTIYF
V: TRBV10-1; D: TRBD2; J: TRBJ2-1; size: once; DNA: TGCGCCAGCAGTGCCGAACTAGCGGGAGGCGCCTACAATGAGCAGTTCTTC; CDR3: CASSAELAGGAYNEQFF
V: TRBV5-4; D: NA; J: TRBJ2-1; size: once; DNA: TGTGCCAGCAGCGGGAGGCCCGGGGATTTCTACAATGAGCAGTTCTTC; CDR3: CASSGRPGDFYNEQFF
V: TRBV19; D: TRBD2; J: TRBJ2-3; size: NA; DNA: TGTGCCAGTAGTATAGGTAGCGGGAGGGCAGATACGCAGTATTTT; CDR3: CASSIGSGRADTQYF
V: TRBV30; D: NA; J: TRBJ2-1; size: NA; DNA: TGTGCCTGGAGCCACGGGGTGGACCATCAGTTCTTC; CDR3: CAWSHGVDHQFF
V: TRBV27; D: NA; J: TRBJ1-5; size: NA; DNA: TGTGCCAGCCGTAACGGGGGAGTGAGCAATCAGCCCCAGCATTTT; CDR3: CASRNGGVSNQPQHF
V: TRBV29-1; D: NA; J: TRBJ1-2; size: NA; DNA: TGCAGCGTTGTCCCAGGATTCGGCTATGGCTACACCTTC; CDR3: CSVVPGFGYGYTF
V: TRBV6-6; D: NA; J: TRBJ1-4; size: NA; DNA: TGTGCCAGCAAATCGACACCTACTAATGAAAAACTGTTTTTT; CDR3: CASKSTPTNEKLFF
V: TRBV11-2; D: TRBD1; J: TRBJ1-4; size: NA; DNA: TGTGCCAGCAGCTCGGTCGGGACAGGGGGTGAAAAACTGTTTTTT; CDR3: CASSSVGTGGEKLFF
V: TRBV10-3; D: TRBD1; J: TRBJ2-7; size: NA; DNA: TGTGCCATCAGTGAGCCAGGGGGCGCCTCCTACGAGCAGTACTTC; CDR3: CAISEPGGASYEQYF
V: TRBV14; D: TRBD2; J: TRBJ2-5; size: NA; DNA: TGTGCCAGCAGCCAAGCGGGGGGCCAAGAGACCCAGTACTTC; CDR3: CASSQAGGQETQYF
V: TRBV19; D: TRBD1; J: TRBJ2-1; size: NA; DNA: TGTGCCAGTAGTACCCGACAGGGGGCATACAATGAGCAGTTCTTC; CDR3: CASSTRQGAYNEQFF
V: TRBV5-1; D: NA; J: TRBJ2-7; size: NA; DNA: TGCGCCAGCAGCTTGGCCGGCGGAGCGCAATCCTACGAGCAGTACTTC; CDR3: CASSLAGGAQSYEQYF
V: TRBV11-2; D: NA; J: TRBJ2-1; size: NA; DNA: TGTGCCAGCAGCTTCGCAGGTCACAATGAGCAGTTCTTC; CDR3: CASSFAGHNEQFF
V: TRBV4-2; D: TRBD1; J: TRBJ2-7; size: NA; DNA: TGTGCCAGCAGCCAAGAGGGGGACAGGGGGTCGCTCGAGCAGTACTTC; CDR3: CASSQEGDRGSLEQYF
V: TRBV18; D: TRBD1; J: TRBJ1-2; size: NA; DNA: TGTGCCAGCTCACCAGACAGGGGTCGCTACACCTTC; CDR3: CASSPDRGRYTF
V: TRBV2; D: NA; J: TRBJ1-4; size: NA; DNA: TGTGCCAGCAGAGGAGCAGGGACAAATGAAAAACTGTTTTTT; CDR3: CASRGAGTNEKLFF
V: TRBV6-4; D: TRBD2; J: TRBJ2-3; size: NA; DNA: TGTGCCAGCAGTTCCCTAGCGGGCTCGGGAGCAGATACGCAGTATTTT; CDR3: CASSSLAGSGADTQYF
V: TRBV9; D: TRBD1; J: TRBJ1-1; size: NA; DNA: TGTGCCAGCAGCGTCCAGGGGGGAACTGAAGCTTTCTTT; CDR3: CASSVQGGTEAFF
V: TRBV21-1; D: NA; J: TRBJ2-1; size: NA; DNA: TGTGCCAGCAGTACAGAGACGGCTAGCGGGAGGTTAGGGTCCTACAATGAGCAGTTCTTC; CDR3: CASSTETASGRLGSYNEQFF
V: TRBV5-4; D: TRBD2; J: TRBJ2-1; size: NA; DNA: TGTGCCAGCAGCTTGAGGTCTAGCGGGAAGGGGCAGTTCTTC; CDR3: CASSLRSSGKGQFF
V: TRBV5-1; D: TRBD1; J: TRBJ2-3; size: NA; DNA: TGCGCCAGCAGTCCCGACAGGGGCATGGATACGCAGTATTTT; CDR3: CASSPDRGMDTQYF
V: TRBV28; D: NA; J: TRBJ2-7; size: NA; DNA: TGTGCCAGCAGTTCACCCGAGCCCGGGGTTCGGTACGAGCAGTACTTC; CDR3: CASSSPEPGVRYEQYF
V: TRBV28; D: TRBD1; J: TRBJ2-1; size: once; DNA: TGTGCCAGCAGCCACCCGACAGGGGGTATGGTTTTGGCCTCCTACAATGAGCAGTTCTTC; CDR3: CASSHPTGGMVLASYNEQFF
V: TRBV5-8; D: TRBD1; J: TRBJ1-2; size: NA; DNA: TGTGCCAGCAGCCCAGGGACAGGCCTGGGACTAAGCTATGGCTACACCTTC; CDR3: CASSPGTGLGLSYGYTF
V: TRBV3-1/TRBV3-2; D: NA; J: TRBJ2-1; size: once; DNA: TGTGCCAGCAGCGTCATCTATTCCCCGGGACTGTTTTACAATGAGCAGTTCTTC; CDR3: CASSVIYSPGLFYNEQFF
V: TRBV5-1; D: TRBD2; J: TRBJ2-5; size: NA; DNA: TGCGCCAGCAGCTGGGGGTCTAGCGGGGAGACCCAGTACTTC; CDR3: CASSWGSSGETQYF
V: TRBV4-3; D: NA; J: TRBJ1-5; size: NA; DNA: TGCGCCAGCAGCCAAGTGCGTCAGGGGACCGGGCCCCAGCATTTT; CDR3: CASSQVRQGTGPQHF
V: TRBV18; D: NA; J: TRBJ2-3; size: NA; DNA: TGTGCCAGCTCACCAAGAGTTGCTAGCACAGATACGCAGTATTTT; CDR3: CASSPRVASTDTQYF
V: TRBV27; D: TRBD1; J: TRBJ2-7; size: NA; DNA: TGTGCCAGCAGTTCCCAAGGGGGCCTAATCTACGAGCAGTACTTC; CDR3: CASSSQGGLIYEQYF
V: TRBV10-2; D: NA; J: TRBJ2-7; size: NA; DNA: TGCGCCAGCAGTGATAAGGGGGCCACCGGGAGGGCCTACGAGCAGTACTTC; CDR3: CASSDKGATGRAYEQYF
V: TRBV28; D: TRBD1; J: TRBJ1-1; size: NA; DNA: TGTGCCAGCAGTGCATTCGGGACAGTCAACACTGAAGCTTTCTTT; CDR3: CASSAFGTVNTEAFF
V: TRBV7-7; D: TRBD2; J: TRBJ2-1; size: NA; DNA: TGTGCCAGCAGCTTGAGTCTAGCGGGGAACAATGAGCAGTTCTTC; CDR3: CASSLSLAGNNEQFF
V: TRBV18; D: TRBD1; J: TRBJ1-2; size: NA; DNA: TGTGCCAGCTCACCGGGACAGGGGCCCTATGGCTACACCTTC; CDR3: CASSPGQGPYGYTF
V: TRBV5-1; D: TRBD2; J: TRBJ2-6; size: NA; DNA: TGCGCCAGCAGCTTAGCGGGAGTGTCTGGGGCCAACGTCCTGACTTTC; CDR3: CASSLAGVSGANVLTF
V: TRBV19; D: NA; J: TRBJ2-6; size: NA; DNA: TGTGCCAGTAGGATTGAAGGGGTAGGGGCCAACGTCCTGACTTTC; CDR3: CASRIEGVGANVLTF
V: TRBV6-5; D: TRBD2; J: TRBJ2-1; size: NA; DNA: TGTGCCAGCAGGCTAGGACTAGCGGGTTACAATGAGCAGTTCTTC; CDR3: CASRLGLAGYNEQFF
V: TRBV7-9; D: TRBD1; J: TRBJ1-2; size: NA; DNA: TGTGCCAGCAGCTTAACCAGACCGGGACAGGGGAACTATGGCTACACCTTC; CDR3: CASSLTRPGQGNYGYTF
V: TRBV28; D: TRBD1; J: TRBJ1-4; size: NA; DNA: TGTGCCAGCAGCGCAACAGGGGGTGATGAAAAACTGTTTTTT; CDR3: CASSATGGDEKLFF
V: TRBV28; D: NA; J: TRBJ1-2; size: NA; DNA: TGTGCCAGCAGTTTATCGGGTAAATATGGCTACACCTTC; CDR3: CASSLSGKYGYTF